This T cell receptor (beta chain) was captured in a study of T cell changes during pregnancy in multiple sclerosis. CDR1 is MGHRA, CDR2 YSYEKL, per germline. J was trimmed by 2 bases and V by 3 bases; bases with no gene match: 5. The CDR3 is 15 amino acids. Assay used: immunoSEQ multiplex PCR; TCRdb lists only in-frame clones, some missing. The data contain more than 50,000 clones, around 90% of them singletons. The material was CD4+ T cells from peripheral blood mononuclear cells, obtained after pregnancy. This chain uses TRBV4-1 with TRBJ1-2; 8 bases align to TRBD1. This TCR derives from a female donor in good health, enrolled as a control in a pregnancy study. Here the CDR3 reads CASSQDRDRNYGYTF. The DNA of the CDR3 is TGCGCCAGCAGCCAGGACAGGGATCGGAACTATGGCTACACCTTC.